The rows below give T cell receptor beta chains drawn from one sample of a study of cytomegalovirus exposure and HLA in healthy donors. Clones were sequenced by immunoSEQ multiplex PCR, and TCRdb holds only the in-frame ones, with some missing. Among about 130,000 clones listed, 79% were seen once. Source material: PBMCs. The source is a man younger than 35 in good health and CMV-seronegative. The conserved cysteine and the conserved F or W are not part of the CDR3 here.

>TRBJ2-3|TRBV18|10
ASSKSGDTQY
>TRBJ2-3|TRBV4-1|13
ASSLLVGGLDTQY
>TRBJ2-7|TRBV5-1|11
ASSNSGLYEQY
>TRBJ2-3|TRBV2|12
ASNLDKSTDTQY
>TRBJ1-1|TRBV10-3|13
ATRNPRGPNTEAF
>TRBJ2-1|TRBV5-1|21
ASSLGKGIVGSVAGGSYNEQF
>TRBJ2-7|TRBV27|15
ASSLYPSTGVDYEQY
>TRBJ2-2|TRBV10-3|12
AISESAYTGELF
>TRBJ2-7|TRBV28|9
ASSPYSEQY
>TRBJ1-1|TRBV14|12
ASSQGRRVTEAF
>TRBJ2-3|TRBV15|10
ATSRSGAQQY
>TRBJ1-4|TRBV20-1|9
SARVNEKLF
>TRBJ2-1|TRBV4-2|18
ASSQEELAGAWRSYNEQF
>TRBJ2-1|TRBV5-1|13
ASSGTSGGGNEQF
>TRBJ1-1|TRBV7-8|12
ASSLTVVGTEAF
>TRBJ2-2|TRBV4-1|15
ASSQALAGVRTGELF
>TRBJ2-1|TRBV5-6|15
ASSLLSQGINYNEQF
>TRBJ2-7|TRBV14|15
ASSQRNRGSGSYEQY
>TRBJ1-2|TRBV29-1|12
SVEGGTGISGYT
>TRBJ1-1|TRBV7-9|12
ASIFGTAESEAF
>TRBJ2-1|TRBV10-3|14
AISESQGAQKNEQF
>TRBJ1-6|TRBV28|15
ASSLRTGHSYNSPLH
>TRBJ1-2|TRBV29-1|14
SVEDSAGLVNYGYT
>TRBJ2-7|TRBV21-1|13
ASSKNRVVAYEQY
>TRBJ2-1|TRBV15|13
ATSRDYSGVGEQF
>TRBJ2-7|TRBV19|12
ASSIGSGSYEQY
>TRBJ2-3|TRBV7-7|12
ASSFSGGLDTQY
>TRBJ2-3|TRBV12-5|14
ASGLVRGTVTDTQY
>TRBJ2-7|TRBV4-3|13
ASSQEGQGSYEQY
>TRBJ1-2|TRBV30|11
AWSVGTGRGYT
>TRBJ2-2|TRBV2|12
ASPGEANTGELF
>TRBJ1-6|TRBV10-1|18
PILNWGREEASSYNSPLH
>TRBJ2-3|TRBV9|16
ASSSGGSGSTSTDTQY
>TRBJ1-5|TRBV29-1|11
SARGGQGQPQH
>TRBJ2-3|TRBV9|14
ASSGSGSGDTDTQY
>TRBJ1-5|TRBV25-1|12
ASSEGTVSQPQH
>TRBJ1-3|TRBV30|11
AWSPGTGNTIY
>TRBJ1-2|TRBV28|14
ASVVGGARQSYGYT
>TRBJ2-1|TRBV7-9|12
ASSRETSGNEQF
>TRBJ2-1|TRBV11-2|13
ASSLPTSGANEQF
>TRBJ2-7|TRBV10-3|11
AISEGGYYEQY
>TRBJ2-3|TRBV5-1|16
ASRQTSGSGFSTDTQY
>TRBJ1-1|TRBV5-8|13
ASSFSGTLNTEAF
>TRBJ2-1|TRBV30|13
AWSRAGIPYNEQF
>TRBJ2-7|TRBV18|11
ASSPGTSNEQY
>TRBJ2-3|TRBV19|14
ASRGQGFSSTDTQY
>TRBJ1-2|TRBV6-1|13
ASSEHGQGAYGYT
>TRBJ1-1|TRBV7-2|14
ASSTQGGGMNTEAF
>TRBJ1-3|TRBV9|12
ASSAGQTGNTIY
>TRBJ2-2|TRBV7-9|14
ASSNGQAPNTGELF
>TRBJ2-1|TRBV4-1|18
ASSPSGTSGSKGSYNEQF
>TRBJ1-2|TRBV27|15
ASSLSARETALYGYT
>TRBJ2-5|TRBV2|15
ASSDGAAGGLVETQY
>TRBJ2-2|TRBV19|13
ASREGQGNTGELF